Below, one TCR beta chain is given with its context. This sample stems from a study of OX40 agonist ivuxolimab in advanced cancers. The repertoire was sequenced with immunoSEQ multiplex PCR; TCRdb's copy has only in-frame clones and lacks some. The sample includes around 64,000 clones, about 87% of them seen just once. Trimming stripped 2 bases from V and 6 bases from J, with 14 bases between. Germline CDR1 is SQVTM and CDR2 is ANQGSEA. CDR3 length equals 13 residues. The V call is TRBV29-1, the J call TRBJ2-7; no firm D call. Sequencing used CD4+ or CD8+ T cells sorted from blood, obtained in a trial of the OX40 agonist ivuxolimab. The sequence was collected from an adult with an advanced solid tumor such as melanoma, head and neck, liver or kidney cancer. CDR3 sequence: CSVEYVGQGEQYF. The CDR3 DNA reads TGCAGCGTTGAATATGTGGGCCAAGGCGAGCAGTACTTC.